This T cell receptor (beta chain) was sequenced in a study of cytomegalovirus exposure and HLA in healthy donors. Germline assignment: CDR1 SGDLS and CDR2 YYNGEE. The J segment lost 2 bases and the V segment lost 3 bases, leaving 4 bases of the junction unmatched. The CDR3 sequence is 15 residues long. In regard to this clone: Its antigen is undetermined.

The study's findings and limits: Roughly even sequencing depth across donors was the assumption behind the presence/absence analyses. The study reported that TCR beta sequences accurately predicted HLA-A and HLA-B alleles in most subjects.

Vbeta (60) and Jbeta (13) primers were used in the PCR. Profiled with immunoSEQ multiplex PCR; TCRdb holds only in-frame clones, not every one. Of 150,000 to 200,000 clones listed, around four fifths were seen once; the top ten hold 1.7%. The sample was PBMCs. The rearrangement links TRBV9 to TRBJ2-3; 9 bases are shared with TRBD2. The receptor's source is a man aged 40-55 years in good health and CMV-seropositive. Written as DNA, the CDR3 is TGTGCCAGCAGCGCCGGACTAGCGATCACAGATACGCAGTATTTT. It codes for CASSAGLAITDTQYF.